This T cell receptor beta chain came from a study of shared clonotypes between healthy human individuals. This clone was counted a single time. Sorted subsets were amplified in replicate PCRs using around 200 ng DNA, 30,000 to 35,000 T cell genomes. TCRdb keeps only in-frame clones here, not all; method: immunoSEQ multiplex PCR. The table lists about 690,000 clones, about 92% of them singletons. This TCR derives from a man aged 18 to 29 in good health. Some clones in this sample may be carry-over from other donors' samples. The sequenced material came from memory CD8+ T cells from PBMCs. The subset: CD45RO+ cells pooled with CCR7-negative TemRA cells.

The CDR3 here is CASSSRERESNEQFF. CDR3 DNA: TGTGCCAGCAGCTCCAGGGAGCGGGAAAGCAATGAGCAGTTCTTC. The V call is TRBV7-9, the J call TRBJ2-1; 7 bases agree with TRBD2. Germline CDR1 is SEHNR and CDR2 is FQNEAQ (reference sequence). After removal of 4 bases from V and 6 bases from J, the junction contained 9 bases not matched to a gene. CDR3 length: 15 residues.